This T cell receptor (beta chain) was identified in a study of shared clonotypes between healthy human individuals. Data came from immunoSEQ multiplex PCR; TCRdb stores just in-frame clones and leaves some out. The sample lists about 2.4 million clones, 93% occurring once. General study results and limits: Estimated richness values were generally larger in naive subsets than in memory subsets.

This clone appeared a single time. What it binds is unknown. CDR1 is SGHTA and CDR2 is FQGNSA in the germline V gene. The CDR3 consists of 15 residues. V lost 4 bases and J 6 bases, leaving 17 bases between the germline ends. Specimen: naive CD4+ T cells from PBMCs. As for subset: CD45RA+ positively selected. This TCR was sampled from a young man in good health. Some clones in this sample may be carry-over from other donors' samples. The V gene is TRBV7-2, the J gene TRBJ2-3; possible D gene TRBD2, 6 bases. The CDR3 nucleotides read TGTGCCAGCAGCTCGGCTTTAGGGGAGGTGGATACGCAGTATTTT. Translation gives CASSSALGEVDTQYF. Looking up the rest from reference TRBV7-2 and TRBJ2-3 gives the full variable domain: GAGVSQSPSNKVTEKGKDVELRCDPISGHTALYWYRQSLGQGLEFLIYFQGNSAPDKSGLPSDRFSAERTGGSVSTLTIQRTQQEDSAVYLCASSSALGEVDTQYFGPGTRLTVL.